Listed below are T cell receptor beta chains from one sample, sequenced in a study of blood T cell repertoires in COVID-19. Profiled with immunoSEQ multiplex PCR; TCRdb holds only in-frame clones, not every one. The sample lists about 190,000 clones; roughly four fifths were seen once. The sequenced material came from peripheral blood. All receptors derive from a man aged 50 to 59 who had recovered from COVID-19. Both conserved end residues are part of each CDR3. The D gene is left open where the match is weak. The size field is filled for only some rows; it gives once, few, many or a size class.

D,size,V,J,CDR3,DNA
.,.,TRBV7-9,TRBJ2-4,CASTVLTPNIQYF,TGTGCCAGCACTGTCCTAACCCCAAACATTCAGTACTTC
.,.,TRBV6-6,TRBJ1-5,CASSQDKPQPQHF,TGTGCCAGCAGTCAAGACAAACCCCAGCCCCAGCATTTT
.,.,TRBV12-3/TRBV12-4,TRBJ1-2,CASSRGTYGYTF,TGTGCCAGCAGTCGGGGGACCTATGGCTACACCTTC
TRBD2,.,TRBV7-3,TRBJ2-3,CASSPGLDTDTQYF,TGTGCCAGCAGCCCCGGACTAGACACAGATACGCAGTATTTT
TRBD1,.,TRBV5-4,TRBJ2-7,CASSFIYRGTYEQYF,TGTGCCAGCAGCTTTATCTACAGGGGGACCTACGAGCAGTACTTC
.,.,TRBV6-2/TRBV6-3,TRBJ2-7,CASSRRGYEQYF,TGTGCCAGCAGTCGCAGGGGCTACGAGCAGTACTTC
TRBD2,.,TRBV5-6,TRBJ2-3,CASSTRTSGASTDTQYF,TGTGCCAGCAGCACCAGGACTAGCGGTGCTAGCACAGATACGCAGTATTTT
.,many,TRBV28,TRBJ2-5,CASSLMSGGQETQYF,TGTGCCAGCAGTTTAATGTCGGGTGGGCAAGAGACCCAGTACTTC
.,.,TRBV5-5,TRBJ1-5,CASSLIVGSDQPQHF,TGTGCCAGCAGCTTAATCGTGGGTAGCGATCAGCCCCAGCATTTT
TRBD1,.,TRBV19,TRBJ1-2,CASSLTWTGGNYGYTF,TGTGCCAGTAGCCTTACCTGGACAGGGGGGAACTATGGCTACACCTTC
.,.,TRBV4-2,TRBJ2-7,CASSQDRLGAQYF,TGTGCCAGCAGCCAAGATCGCCTCGGTGCGCAGTACTTC
TRBD2,.,TRBV7-9,TRBJ2-3,CASSPTTSGHTDTQYF,TGTGCCAGCAGCCCGACGACTAGCGGTCACACAGATACGCAGTATTTT
TRBD1,.,TRBV4-3,TRBJ2-7,CASSQAGTGYSYEQYF,TGCGCCAGCAGCCAAGCGGGGACAGGGTACTCCTACGAGCAGTACTTC
.,.,TRBV19,TRBJ2-5,CASSWGQQETQYF,TGTGCCAGTAGTTGGGGGCAACAAGAGACCCAGTACTTC
TRBD2,.,TRBV6-5,TRBJ2-5,CASSYGTSQETQYF,TGTGCCAGCAGTTACGGGACTAGCCAAGAGACCCAGTACTTC
TRBD2,few,TRBV2,TRBJ2-5,CASSIDSGGETQYF,TGTGCCAGCAGTATTGACAGCGGGGGAGAGACCCAGTACTTC
.,.,TRBV20-1,TRBJ2-5,CSASLQETQYF,TGCAGTGCTAGCCTCCAAGAGACCCAGTACTTC
TRBD2,.,TRBV20-1,TRBJ2-7,CSASILAGAYEQYF,TGCAGTGCTAGTATACTAGCGGGGGCCTACGAGCAGTACTTC
.,.,TRBV13,TRBJ2-7,CATKRGGGDTYEQYF,TGTGCCACCAAGAGGGGAGGGGGGGACACCTACGAGCAGTACTTC
.,few,TRBV27,TRBJ2-2,CASSRTGELFF,TGTGCCAGCAGCCGCACCGGGGAGCTGTTTTTT
.,.,TRBV6-5,TRBJ1-2,CASSYSREFIYGYTF,TGTGCCAGCAGTTACTCGAGGGAATTCATCTATGGCTACACCTTC
TRBD2,.,TRBV5-1,TRBJ2-1,CASSLGTSGRTNEQFF,TGCGCCAGCAGCTTGGGGACTAGCGGGAGGACGAATGAGCAGTTCTTC
.,.,TRBV7-3,TRBJ2-4,CASSSDGQSGNIQYF,TGTGCCAGCAGCTCCGACGGACAGAGCGGAAACATTCAGTACTTC
TRBD1,.,TRBV29-1,TRBJ2-5,CSVAGTGNRETQYF,TGCAGCGTGGCCGGGACAGGGAACCGGGAGACCCAGTACTTC
TRBD1,.,TRBV7-3,TRBJ2-7,CASSLAGTGEPRSYEQYF,TGTGCCAGCAGCTTGGCTGGGACAGGCGAACCGAGGAGCTACGAGCAGTACTTC
.,.,TRBV27,TRBJ2-2,CASSATGMVTLRELFF,TGTGCCAGCAGTGCCACAGGGATGGTAACGTTACGGGAGCTGTTTTTT
TRBD2,.,TRBV19,TRBJ2-5,CASRTSGNQETQYF,TGTGCCAGTCGGACTAGCGGGAACCAAGAGACCCAGTACTTC
.,.,TRBV24-1,TRBJ2-3,CATSELITDTQYF,TGTGCCACCAGTGAACTAATCACAGATACGCAGTATTTT
.,once,TRBV6-5,TRBJ2-7,CASSYSIFREQYF,TGTGCCAGCAGTTACTCGATTTTCCGGGAGCAGTACTTC
TRBD1,.,TRBV10-3,TRBJ2-1,CAITKDRGSYNEQFF,TGTGCCATCACCAAGGACAGGGGATCCTACAATGAGCAGTTCTTC
.,.,TRBV9,TRBJ2-2,CASSPGGTSFPGELFF,TGTGCCAGCAGCCCAGGGGGGACTAGTTTCCCCGGGGAGCTGTTTTTT
TRBD2,once,TRBV20-1,TRBJ2-1,CSASGGGVADNEQFF,TGCAGTGCTAGTGGGGGAGGGGTAGCGGACAATGAGCAGTTCTTC
.,few,TRBV5-8,TRBJ2-2,CASNLGAVNTGELFF,TGTGCCAGCAACTTAGGGGCGGTCAACACCGGGGAGCTGTTTTTT
TRBD1,.,TRBV9,TRBJ2-1,CASSVDRENEQFF,TGTGCCAGCAGCGTCGACAGGGAAAATGAGCAGTTCTTC
.,.,TRBV11-2,TRBJ1-1,CASSLARNTEAFF,TGTGCCAGCAGCTTAGCCCGTAACACTGAAGCTTTCTTT
.,.,TRBV15,TRBJ2-5,CATSSQGWETQYF,TGTGCCACCAGCAGCCAGGGGTGGGAGACCCAGTACTTC
TRBD1,.,TRBV2,TRBJ2-5,CASIQGYQETQYF,TGTGCCAGCATACAGGGGTACCAAGAGACCCAGTACTTC
TRBD1,.,TRBV11-2,TRBJ2-7,CASSLDSWAGGKNEQYF,TGTGCCAGCAGCTTAGATAGTTGGGCAGGGGGAAAAAACGAGCAGTACTTC
.,once,TRBV9,TRBJ2-1,CASSETLGQWNNEQFF,TGTGCCAGCAGCGAGACCCTCGGACAGTGGAACAATGAGCAGTTCTTC
.,many,TRBV11-2,TRBJ1-2,CASSLPGGGGYTF,TGTGCCAGCAGCTTACCGGGAGGGGGTGGCTACACCTTC
TRBD2,few,TRBV11-1,TRBJ2-7,CASSALAGVYEQYF,TGTGCCAGCAGCGCACTAGCGGGAGTCTACGAGCAGTACTTC
.,.,TRBV9,TRBJ1-1,CASSETRNTEAFF,TGTGCCAGCAGCGAGACACGGAACACTGAAGCTTTCTTT
.,.,TRBV6-1,TRBJ1-1,CASSEAISNTEAFF,TGTGCCAGCAGTGAAGCCATCAGTAACACTGAAGCTTTCTTT
.,.,TRBV5-1,TRBJ2-3,CASSLRSGMDTQYF,TGCGCCAGCAGCTTGAGATCCGGGATGGATACGCAGTATTTT